A selection of T cell receptor beta chains follows, all from one sample in a study of T-cell memory formation after mild COVID-19. TCRdb reprocessed the 5' RACE reads via MiXCR and lists one record per CDR3 protein. Among approximately 290,000 distinct CDR3 sequences listed, roughly 19% were seen once. Sequencing was done on a sample of PBMCs or a T cell subset sorted from them (not recorded which). These receptors were collected from a man younger than 35 who had mild COVID-19 (a few samples of this study predate the infection). Cell type and time point are not known. Both conserved end residues are part of each CDR3. Each record gives: clone size, V gene, CDR3 length, J gene, D gene, CDR3 protein, CDR3 DNA. D genes are given only for firm matches. The listing skips clone size in some rows; elsewhere it reads once, few, many or a size class.

abundance: .; v_gene: TRBV20-1; len: 18; j_gene: TRBJ1-5; d_gene: TRBD1; CDR3aa: CSARGPGQSLYSNQPQHF; CDR3nt: TGCAGTGCTAGAGGTCCGGGACAGAGTCTATATAGCAATCAGCCCCAGCATTTT
abundance: .; v_gene: TRBV21-1; len: 18; j_gene: TRBJ1-1; d_gene: .; CDR3aa: CASSKAQSGLVVETEAFF; CDR3nt: TGTGCCAGCAGCAAAGCGCAGTCGGGGCTAGTCGTGGAGACTGAAGCTTTCTTT
abundance: many; v_gene: TRBV4-3; len: 15; j_gene: TRBJ2-2; d_gene: .; CDR3aa: CASRPDSSNTGELFF; CDR3nt: TGCGCCAGCAGGCCGGACAGTTCGAACACCGGGGAGCTGTTTTTT
abundance: .; v_gene: TRBV6-5; len: 14; j_gene: TRBJ2-2; d_gene: .; CDR3aa: CATQPDTSTGELFF; CDR3nt: TGTGCCACCCAACCGGACACGTCAACCGGGGAGCTGTTTTTT
abundance: once; v_gene: TRBV2; len: 12; j_gene: TRBJ1-4; d_gene: .; CDR3aa: CASKSANEKLFF; CDR3nt: TGTGCCAGCAAGTCGGCTAATGAAAAACTGTTTTTT
abundance: many; v_gene: TRBV29-1; len: 13; j_gene: TRBJ1-6; d_gene: .; CDR3aa: CSASQGANSPLHF; CDR3nt: TGCAGCGCATCACAGGGAGCGAATTCACCCCTCCACTTT
abundance: .; v_gene: TRBV5-4; len: 14; j_gene: TRBJ2-3; d_gene: .; CDR3aa: CASSPDASTDTQYF; CDR3nt: TGTGCCAGCAGCCCGGACGCAAGCACAGATACGCAGTATTTT
abundance: .; v_gene: TRBV24-1; len: 13; j_gene: TRBJ2-1; d_gene: .; CDR3aa: CATSDLGVHEQFF; CDR3nt: TGTGCCACCAGTGATTTAGGAGTTCATGAGCAGTTCTTC
abundance: many; v_gene: TRBV12-3/TRBV12-4; len: 14; j_gene: TRBJ2-4; d_gene: TRBD2; CDR3aa: CASSFDGGENIQYF; CDR3nt: TGTGCCAGCAGTTTCGACGGGGGGGAAAACATTCAGTACTTC
abundance: .; v_gene: TRBV5-1; len: 18; j_gene: TRBJ2-1; d_gene: TRBD2; CDR3aa: CASSLRTSGALSYNEQFF; CDR3nt: TGCGCCAGCAGCCTCAGGACTAGCGGGGCCCTCTCCTACAATGAGCAGTTCTTC
abundance: few; v_gene: TRBV30; len: 13; j_gene: TRBJ1-5; d_gene: TRBD1; CDR3aa: CAWDRGINQPQHF; CDR3nt: TGTGCCTGGGACAGGGGAATCAATCAGCCCCAGCATTTT
abundance: few; v_gene: TRBV6-5; len: 18; j_gene: TRBJ2-5; d_gene: TRBD2; CDR3aa: CASSYSGLAGSPQETQYF; CDR3nt: TGTGCCAGCAGTTACTCGGGGCTAGCGGGCAGCCCTCAAGAGACCCAGTACTTC
abundance: .; v_gene: TRBV20-1; len: 12; j_gene: TRBJ1-1; d_gene: .; CDR3aa: CSARDQGTEAFF; CDR3nt: TGCAGTGCTAGAGATCAAGGGACTGAAGCTTTCTTT
abundance: .; v_gene: TRBV29-1; len: 13; j_gene: TRBJ1-2; d_gene: .; CDR3aa: CSVQQRRGHGYTF; CDR3nt: TGCAGCGTCCAACAGCGCAGAGGACATGGCTACACCTTC
abundance: .; v_gene: TRBV12-3/TRBV12-4; len: 12; j_gene: TRBJ1-6; d_gene: .; CDR3aa: CASSLAYSPLHF; CDR3nt: TGTGCCAGCAGTTTAGCTTATTCACCCCTCCACTTT
abundance: .; v_gene: TRBV12-3/TRBV12-4; len: 13; j_gene: TRBJ2-2; d_gene: .; CDR3aa: CASSFRQPGELFF; CDR3nt: TGTGCCAGCAGTTTCAGACAACCCGGGGAGCTGTTTTTT
abundance: few; v_gene: TRBV12-3/TRBV12-4; len: 16; j_gene: TRBJ2-2; d_gene: TRBD1; CDR3aa: CASSSGQGTVTGELFF; CDR3nt: TGTGCCAGCAGTTCCGGACAGGGCACTGTTACCGGGGAGCTGTTTTTT
abundance: few; v_gene: TRBV27; len: 13; j_gene: TRBJ1-1; d_gene: .; CDR3aa: CASAPGVRTEAFF; CDR3nt: TGTGCCAGCGCTCCGGGGGTGCGCACTGAAGCTTTCTTT
abundance: .; v_gene: TRBV27; len: 15; j_gene: TRBJ1-2; d_gene: .; CDR3aa: CASSMLPGGAYGYTF; CDR3nt: TGTGCCAGCAGCATGTTACCGGGGGGCGCCTATGGCTACACCTTC
abundance: many; v_gene: TRBV20-1; len: 15; j_gene: TRBJ1-5; d_gene: .; CDR3aa: CSARVQGRFNQPQHF; CDR3nt: TGCAGTGCTAGAGTCCAGGGGCGGTTCAATCAGCCCCAGCATTTT
abundance: few; v_gene: TRBV20-1; len: 14; j_gene: TRBJ2-4; d_gene: .; CDR3aa: CSAQVGGPKNIQYF; CDR3nt: TGCAGTGCTCAAGTCGGGGGGCCCAAAAACATTCAGTACTTC
abundance: .; v_gene: TRBV5-6; len: 19; j_gene: TRBJ2-3; d_gene: TRBD2; CDR3aa: CASSYYPWGSGGITDTQYF; CDR3nt: TGTGCCAGCAGCTACTACCCCTGGGGTAGCGGGGGGATCACAGATACGCAGTATTTT
abundance: few; v_gene: TRBV29-1; len: 12; j_gene: TRBJ1-2; d_gene: .; CDR3aa: CSVGSGNYGYTF; CDR3nt: TGCAGCGTTGGCTCAGGGAACTATGGCTACACCTTC
abundance: few; v_gene: TRBV6-5; len: 14; j_gene: TRBJ1-2; d_gene: .; CDR3aa: CASSYDSGGYGYTF; CDR3nt: TGTGCCAGCAGTTACGACAGCGGGGGGTATGGCTACACCTTC
abundance: few; v_gene: TRBV6-6; len: 15; j_gene: TRBJ2-1; d_gene: TRBD2; CDR3aa: CASSLTGTSYNEQFF; CDR3nt: TGTGCCAGCAGTCTCACCGGGACTAGCTACAATGAGCAGTTCTTC
abundance: few; v_gene: TRBV4-2; len: 15; j_gene: TRBJ1-1; d_gene: .; CDR3aa: CASTREGQWYTEAFF; CDR3nt: TGTGCCAGCACCCGTGAGGGCCAATGGTACACTGAAGCTTTCTTT
abundance: .; v_gene: TRBV6-5; len: 14; j_gene: TRBJ2-1; d_gene: .; CDR3aa: CASSRRDGWNEQFF; CDR3nt: TGTGCCAGCAGCCGCAGGGACGGGTGGAATGAGCAGTTCTTC
abundance: few; v_gene: TRBV12-3/TRBV12-4; len: 15; j_gene: TRBJ2-7; d_gene: .; CDR3aa: CASSPPGPLRYEQYF; CDR3nt: TGTGCCAGCAGCCCCCCGGGCCCCCTACGCTACGAGCAGTACTTC
abundance: .; v_gene: TRBV9; len: 14; j_gene: TRBJ1-1; d_gene: TRBD1; CDR3aa: CASSRQGVVTEAFF; CDR3nt: TGTGCCAGCAGCAGACAGGGGGTCGTCACTGAAGCTTTCTTT
abundance: .; v_gene: TRBV5-1; len: 15; j_gene: TRBJ2-1; d_gene: TRBD2; CDR3aa: CASSNPSGGAGEQFF; CDR3nt: TGCGCCAGCAGCAACCCTAGCGGGGGGGCCGGTGAGCAGTTCTTC
abundance: .; v_gene: TRBV5-5; len: 14; j_gene: TRBJ1-1; d_gene: .; CDR3aa: CASSPSELNTEAFF; CDR3nt: TGTGCCAGCAGCCCGTCGGAGCTTAACACTGAAGCTTTCTTT
abundance: few; v_gene: TRBV7-9; len: 16; j_gene: TRBJ1-3; d_gene: .; CDR3aa: CASSLYQQGTGNTIYF; CDR3nt: TGTGCCAGCAGCTTATACCAACAGGGAACTGGAAACACCATATATTTT